This is a list of T cell receptor beta chains from one sample in a study of memory CD4+ T cells and cytomegalovirus serostatus. Profiling relied on immunoSEQ multiplex PCR, and the TCRdb table lists in-frame clones only, not all of them. The data show 50,000 or so clones, around 83% seen once. The sample taken for sequencing was memory CD4+ T cells from blood. The receptors were sampled from an adult in good health and CMV-seropositive. Each CDR3 is given with its conserved first and last residue. A D gene is named only where the DNA matches it firmly. Clone size is stated in some rows and not others, as once, few, many or a class when expanded.

clone_size j_call v_call d_call cdr3_nt cdr3_aa
. TRBJ2-2 TRBV2 TRBD2 TGTGCCAGCAGCAACAGCGGGGGGATGAACACCGGGGAGCTGTTTTTT CASSNSGGMNTGELFF
. TRBJ2-1 TRBV9 TRBD2 TGTGCCAGCAGCGAGATGGGTAGCGGGAGGGGTAATGAGCAGTTCTTC CASSEMGSGRGNEQFF
. TRBJ2-5 TRBV2 . TGTGCCAGCGGTCGGGACACAACCCGGGAGACCCAGTACTTC CASGRDTTRETQYF
. TRBJ2-7 TRBV9 . TGTGCCAGCAGCGTAGGAGGGGGAGGTGCTTACACCTACGAGCAGTACTTC CASSVGGGGAYTYEQYF
few TRBJ2-1 TRBV30 TRBD2 TGTGCCTGGAGTGTACGAAGGACTAGGGCTGTGTGGGTTCAGGGTGAGCAGTTCTTC CAWSVRRTRAVWVQGEQFF
. TRBJ2-2 TRBV11-2 . TGTGCCAGCAGAAGAATGGGAGGTAGCACCGGGGAGCTGTTTTTT CASRRMGGSTGELFF
. TRBJ2-3 TRBV7-2 TRBD2 TGTGCCAGCAGCTTAGCCGGGCGGGGGGGTTCCACAGATACGCAGTATTTT CASSLAGRGGSTDTQYF
. TRBJ2-3 TRBV7-2 TRBD2 TGTGCCAGCAGCGATGGGGGGACTAGCGGCCGGGGGGCAGATACGCAGTATTTT CASSDGGTSGRGADTQYF
. TRBJ1-5 TRBV25-1 . TGTGCCAGCAGTTCCCTCTATAGCAATCAGCCCCAGCATTTT CASSSLYSNQPQHF
. TRBJ2-3 TRBV5-1 TRBD1 TGCGCCAGCAGCTTGGAACAGGGGACAGATACGCAGTATTTT CASSLEQGTDTQYF
. TRBJ2-7 TRBV28 TRBD1 TGTGCCAGCAGTTTTTCCGGGACAGGGGCAGTCAGGCAGTACTTC CASSFSGTGAVRQYF
. TRBJ1-3 TRBV28 . TGTGCCAGCAGTTTGGGGGATCTCTCTGGAAACACCATATATTTT CASSLGDLSGNTIYF
. TRBJ2-2 TRBV11-2 . TGTGCCAGCAGCTTAATCAACACCGGGGAGCTGTTTTTT CASSLINTGELFF
. TRBJ2-2 TRBV5-1 . TGCGCCAGCAGCTTGGTAGCAGGTACGAACACCGGGGAGCTGTTTTTT CASSLVAGTNTGELFF
. TRBJ2-2 TRBV2 TRBD1 TGTGCCAGCAGCCCGACAGGGGGCTTATTCACCGGGGAGCTGTTTTTT CASSPTGGLFTGELFF
. TRBJ2-3 TRBV11-2 TRBD2 TGTGCCAGCAGCTTCAGACCGGGGGGAGGCACAGATACGCAGTATTTT CASSFRPGGGTDTQYF
. TRBJ1-5 TRBV7-9 TRBD1 TGTGCCAGCAGCTACTCGGGACAGGGACTATATAGCAATCAGCCCCAGCATTTT CASSYSGQGLYSNQPQHF
. TRBJ1-3 TRBV25-1 TRBD1 TGTGCCAGCAGTGCCCTGGGACAGGGGGACAGAAACACCATATATTTT CASSALGQGDRNTIYF
. TRBJ1-2 TRBV28 . TGTGCCAGCAGCTTCCATGGCTACACCTTC CASSFHGYTF
. TRBJ2-1 TRBV28 TRBD2 TGTGCCAGCAGTTTGATTAGCGGGAGCTCCTACAATGAGCAGTTCTTC CASSLISGSSYNEQFF
few TRBJ1-1 TRBV7-9 . TGTGCCAGCAGCCTGGGGGCGGCCAACACTGAAGCTTTCTTT CASSLGAANTEAFF
few TRBJ2-2 TRBV5-1 . TGCGCCAGCAGCTTGGGAAGCGGTCTCGCGAACACCGGGGAGCTGTTTTTT CASSLGSGLANTGELFF
. TRBJ2-3 TRBV7-2 . TGTGCCAGCAGCTTAGCGGGTAGTATAAGCACAGATACGCAGTATTTT CASSLAGSISTDTQYF
. TRBJ2-1 TRBV11-1 TRBD2 TGTGCCAGCAGCCGGACTAGCGGGAGGCTCCCTGTCAATGAGCAGTTCTTC CASSRTSGRLPVNEQFF
. TRBJ1-4 TRBV4-3 . TGCGCCAGCAGCCAAGATCGGAAATCAACTAATGAAAAACTGTTTTTT CASSQDRKSTNEKLFF
. TRBJ1-4 TRBV5-4 . TGTGCCAGCAGCTTAGGGGGACGGGATGAAAAACTGTTTTTT CASSLGGRDEKLFF
medium-sized TRBJ1-2 TRBV19 . TGTGCCAGTAGTATTCACGGGCGGGACTATGGCTACACCTTC CASSIHGRDYGYTF
. TRBJ1-1 TRBV18 TRBD1 TGTGCCAGCTCCCGAGGGACAGGGGGAATGGATACTGAAGCTTTCTTT CASSRGTGGMDTEAFF
. TRBJ1-2 TRBV5-6 TRBD1 TGTGCCAGCAGCCTCCCGGACAGGGGCCAGGGTGGCTACACCTTC CASSLPDRGQGGYTF
. TRBJ2-3 TRBV14 TRBD1 TGTGCCAGCAGCCACTTACAGGGGACAGATACGCAGTATTTT CASSHLQGTDTQYF
. TRBJ2-5 TRBV13 . TGTGCCAGCAGCTTAGTGGGGGCGGGGGAGACCCAGTACTTC CASSLVGAGETQYF
. TRBJ2-6 TRBV5-1 . TGCGCCAGCAGCTTATCGGACGGTCTGTCCTCTGGGGCCAACGTCCTGACTTTC CASSLSDGLSSGANVLTF
. TRBJ1-5 TRBV30 . TGTGCCTGGAACAGGCAGGATCAGCCCCAGCATTTT CAWNRQDQPQHF
few TRBJ2-3 TRBV18 . TGTGCCAGCTCACTTCTAGGGGAAGGGACGGCAGATACGCAGTATTTT CASSLLGEGTADTQYF
few TRBJ2-2 TRBV25-1 . TGTGCCAGCAGTGAAGGGAGAAGCGGCACCGGGGAGCTGTTTTTT CASSEGRSGTGELFF
. TRBJ1-5 TRBV19 . TGTGCCAGTACGGCGCCGAAATATAGCAATCAGCCCCAGCATTTT CASTAPKYSNQPQHF
. TRBJ2-1 TRBV7-2 . TGTGCCAGCAGCACCAGGGGACGCCAAAATGAGCAGTTCTTC CASSTRGRQNEQFF
. TRBJ2-7 TRBV5-1 TRBD2 TGCGCCAGCAGCCGGGAGGGGACCTCGCGGGAGCAGTACTTC CASSREGTSREQYF
. TRBJ2-3 TRBV27 . TGTGCCAGCAGCAGACAGGTTAGCACAGATACGCAGTATTTT CASSRQVSTDTQYF
once TRBJ2-1 TRBV29-1 . TGCAGCGTTGTTCAACTTTTGGGGGACAATGAGCAGTTCTTC CSVVQLLGDNEQFF
. TRBJ2-1 TRBV30 . TGTGCCTGGAGTGGCGGCAGGCCGAATGAGCAGTTCTTC CAWSGGRPNEQFF
once TRBJ1-2 TRBV6-5 . TGTGCCAGCAGTTACTCGGGCAGGGCCAAATCCTATGGCTACACCTTC CASSYSGRAKSYGYTF
few TRBJ1-2 TRBV15 . TGTGCCACCAGCAGAGACAGTCTATCTAACGGCTACACCTTC CATSRDSLSNGYTF
. TRBJ2-1 TRBV5-6 . TGTGCCAGCAGCTTGGGTCACATGGTGCAGTTCTTC CASSLGHMVQFF
. TRBJ2-2 TRBV18 TRBD1 TGTGCCAGCTCATTGGGACAGGCGAACACCGGGGAGCTGTTTTTT CASSLGQANTGELFF